Following are 20 T cell receptor beta chains from one sample sequenced in a study of shared clonotypes between healthy human individuals. Some clones are missing from TCRdb's copy, which holds only in-frame ones; the method was immunoSEQ multiplex PCR. The sample consists of about 1.5 million clones, over 95% of them appearing once. Sequenced sample: naive CD4+ T cells sorted from blood. Subset specified: CD45RA+ positively selected. These receptors all stem from a young man in good health.

This clone was recorded once. The chain is built from TRBV5-1 and TRBJ2-7; 12 bases fit TRBD2. This CDR3 is 14 amino acids long. Germline assignment: CDR1 SGHRS and CDR2 YFSETQ. Trimming at V came to 4 bases and at J to 5 bases, leaving 4 bases not matched to a gene. The CDR3 DNA reads as TGCGCCAGCAGCAAACTAGCGGGAGGTGACGAGCAGTACTTC. Translating gives CASSKLAGGDEQYF.

The J gene is TRBJ1-5, the V gene TRBV7-6; D is unresolved. The germline V gene encodes CDR1 SGHVS and CDR2 FNYEAQ. The length of the CDR3 is 15 residues. Trimming shortened V by 1 base and J by 5 bases, and 12 bases separated the two germline ends. Here the CDR3 reads CASSLEGRRDQPQHF. The CDR3, as DNA: TGTGCCAGCAGCTTAGAGGGTAGGAGGGATCAGCCCCAGCATTTT. Filled out from reference TRBV7-6 and TRBJ1-5, the complete variable domain reads GAGVSQSPRYKVTKRGQDVALRCDPISGHVSLYWYRQALGQGPEFLTYFNYEAQQDKSGLPNDRFSAERPEGSISTLTIQRTEQRDSAMYRCASSLEGRRDQPQHFGDGTRLSIL.

This chain joins TRBV15 and TRBJ1-5; D is possibly TRBD1 (5 bases). The CDR3 loop spans 14 amino acids. V gave up 4 bases and J gave up 9 bases, with 16 bases separating them. Germline loops: CDR1 LNHNV, CDR2 YYDKDF (reference sequence). CDR3 amino acids: CATSNLPRVPPQHF. As DNA, the CDR3 is TGTGCCACCAGCAACCTCCCCAGGGTTCCGCCCCAGCATTTT.

V gene TRBV25-1 combines with J gene TRBJ1-4, with no clear D. Germline V lookup: CDR1 MGHDK, CDR2 SYGVNS. Deletions cut 4 bases from V and 0 bases from J, with 12 bases between. The CDR3 covers 16 residues. CDR3 DNA sequence: TGTGCCAGCAGTGTCGGCAGGACGGCAACTAATGAAAAACTGTTTTTT. Translating gives CASSVGRTATNEKLFF.

A single count supports this clone. V gene TRBV10-3 combines with J gene TRBJ2-3, with 12 positions matching TRBD2. Germline-derived CDR1 and CDR2 are ENHRY and SYGVKD. The trim removed 7 bases at V and 4 bases at J, leaving 9 bases unmatched. The CDR3 covers 16 residues. The DNA for the CDR3 is TGTGCCATCACAACATCTAGCGGGAGGGTGGCAGATACGCAGTATTTT. Its protein product is CAITTSSGRVADTQYF.

On this clone: Other DNA sequences in this specimen translate into the identical CDR3. This chain uses TRBV10-3 with TRBJ2-7; 7 nucleotides agree with TRBD1. V shed 6 bases, J shed 0 bases, and the junction held 5 bases outside the gene matches. The CDR3 loop spans 14 amino acids. Germline CDR1 and CDR2: ENHRY and SYGVKD. CDR3 bases: TGTGCCATCAGAAGACAGGGCAGCTCCTACGAGCAGTACTTC. Its translation is CAIRRQGSSYEQYF.

The V call is TRBV19, the J call TRBJ1-5; 7 bases line up with TRBD1. From germline, CDR1 is LNHDA and CDR2 SQIVND (reference sequence). V lost 3 bases, J lost 3 bases, and 17 bases stayed unmatched. The CDR3 consists of 19 residues. CDR3 bases: TGTGCCAGTAGTATGGGTTCCCCCGGGACAGCTGTATCCAATCAGCCCCAGCATTTT. Translated: CASSMGSPGTAVSNQPQHF.

In its sample, this clone was seen once. The chain links TRBV6-5 to TRBJ2-1; tentative D call: TRBD2 (6 bases). The CDR3 has 16 amino acids. Germline-derived CDR1 and CDR2 are MNHEY and SVGAGI. Trimming shortened V by 2 bases and J by 0 bases, and 11 bases separated the two germline ends. The CDR3 reads CASSYQVTSSYNEQFF. The CDR3 DNA sequence: TGTGCCAGCAGTTACCAAGTGACTAGCTCCTACAATGAGCAGTTCTTC.

V and J are TRBV9 and TRBJ2-7; D tentatively fits TRBD1 or TRBD2 (5 bases each). Germline CDR1 and CDR2: SGDLS and YYNGEE. Trimming cost V 4 bases and J 6 bases, with 17 bases left between them. The CDR3 consists of 14 residues. CDR3 bases: TGTGCCAGCAGCCTAGCAGGGACCCCGAGCGAGCAGTACTTC. Protein: CASSLAGTPSEQYF.

The chain employs TRBV7-2 and TRBJ2-1; unclear D gene. The CDR3 contains 13 residues. Trimming took off 5 bases at V and 10 bases at J, with 15 bases between the two ends. Germline CDR1 is SGHTA and CDR2 is FQGNSA. The CDR3 sequence: CASSPATVTEQFF. CDR3 nucleotide sequence: TGTGCCAGCAGCCCCGCTACTGTCACGGAGCAGTTCTTC.

This chain joins TRBV5-8 and TRBJ2-1, with D possibly called TRBD1 or TRBD2 (5 bases each). Germline CDR1 reads SGHTS; CDR2 reads YDEGEE. The CDR3 extends over 14 amino acids. V lost 4 bases, J lost 4 bases, and 12 bases lay in between. DNA for the CDR3: TGTGCCAGCAGCCCCTATGGGGGATACAATGAGCAGTTCTTC. Translation: CASSPYGGYNEQFF.

There are a few counts of this clone. The chain joins TRBV5-1 to TRBJ1-2; TRBD1 matches 8 bases. Germline V gives CDR1 SGHRS, CDR2 YFSETQ. This CDR3 comprises 13 residues. The ends lost 4 bases at V and 7 bases at J; junction bases unmatched: 6. CDR3 sequence (DNA): TGCGCCAGCAGCGACAGGGGAATTGGTGGCTACACCTTC. This sequence encodes CASSDRGIGGYTF.

The chain employs TRBV27 and TRBJ2-7; D gene uncertain. Germline loops: CDR1 MNHEY, CDR2 SMNVEV (reference sequence). V shed 4 bases and J shed 0 bases, with 13 bases lying between them. The CDR3 extends over 15 amino acids. The CDR3 nucleotides read TGTGCCAGCAGTTACCAAGGGTCCGGCTCCTACGAGCAGTACTTC. Its translation: CASSYQGSGSYEQYF.

V is TRBV5-1 and J is TRBJ2-7; the D gene is possibly TRBD2 (5 bases). V shed 4 bases and J shed 3 bases, with 8 bases lying between them. The CDR3 contains 12 residues. Germline loops: CDR1 SGHRS, CDR2 YFSETQ. The CDR3, as DNA: TGCGCCAGCAGCACGGGGAACTACGAGCAGTACTTC. It translates to CASSTGNYEQYF.

The chain recombines TRBV28 with TRBJ2-2; D remains unclear. V gave up 3 bases and J gave up 1 base, with 9 bases separating them. Germline V gives CDR1 MDHEN, CDR2 SYDVKM. The CDR3 runs 15 residues. The CDR3 nucleotides read TGTGCCAGCAGTTTGTTAGCCGAGAACACCGGGGAGCTGTTTTTT. Protein sequence: CASSLLAENTGELFF.

This clone was observed a few times. The V and J genes are TRBV4-1 and TRBJ2-7, with a tentative D call TRBD2 (5 bases). The V gene's germline CDR1 is MGHRA and CDR2 YSYEKL. V lost 1 base, J lost 6 bases, and 13 bases lay in between. This CDR3 has 14 amino acids. CDR3 protein: CASSQAPLRAEQYF. The CDR3 DNA reads TGCGCCAGCAGCCAAGCCCCCCTGCGGGCCGAGCAGTACTTC.

The chain has TRBV7-3 and TRBJ2-3; maybe TRBD1 (5 bases). CDR1 and CDR2 from the germline V gene are SGHTA and FQGTGA. CDR3 length: 14 amino acids. V was clipped by 2 bases and J by 7 bases, with 13 bases between them. In DNA, the CDR3 is TGTGCCAGCAGCTTAGCGGACACCGAGAATACGCAGTATTTT. Translating gives CASSLADTENTQYF. The full variable domain, completed using reference TRBV7-3 and TRBJ2-3, is GAGVSQTPSNKVTEKGKYVELRCDPISGHTALYWYRQSLGQGPEFLIYFQGTGAADDSGLPNDRFFAVRPEGSVSTLKIQRTERGDSAVYLCASSLADTENTQYFGPGTRLTVL.

J is TRBJ2-7 and V is TRBV14, with TRBD1 matching over 8 bases. Trimming removed 4 bases from V and 5 bases from J; junction bases left unmatched: 1. The CDR3 runs to 12 residues. In germline, CDR1 is SGHDN, CDR2 FVKESK. The CDR3 reads CASSRTGNEQYF. In DNA, the CDR3 is TGTGCCAGCAGCCGGACAGGGAACGAGCAGTACTTC.

This sequence joins TRBV18 and TRBJ2-1; tentative D call: TRBD1 (5 bases). Germline CDR1 and CDR2: KGHSH and LQKENI. The germline V and J ends were trimmed by 0 bases and 11 bases, with 8 bases remaining between them. CDR3 length equals 12 residues. DNA for the CDR3: TGTGCCAGCTCACCACCGACAGAGCAGCAGTTCTTC. This codes for CASSPPTEQQFF.

This rearrangement joins TRBV7-8 to TRBJ2-7; 8 nucleotides agree with TRBD1. V was pared by 5 bases and J by 0 bases, with 12 bases of the junction left unmatched. Per germline, CDR1 SGHVS and CDR2 FQNEAQ. The CDR3 length is 17 residues. CDR3 DNA sequence: TGTGCCAGCAGCCCCGACGGGGACAGGTTCAGCTCCTACGAGCAGTACTTC. It translates to CASSPDGDRFSSYEQYF.